The present entry profiles one T cell receptor (beta chain) with its context. Its antigen remains unknown. The data were obtained in a study of PD-1 blockade in classical Hodgkin lymphoma. Findings of the study overall: Patients newly diagnosed and complete responders had comparable baseline diversity.

The CDR3 spans 15 residues. V was pared by 2 bases and J by 3 bases, with 8 bases of the junction left unmatched. Germline CDR1 and CDR2: GTSNPN and SVGIG (reference sequence). Time point noted: cycle 4 day 1 (C4D1), after around six weeks of nivolumab. All trial patients relapsed after autologous stem cell transplantation. The investigators isolated CD8+ T cells from thawed PBMCs using magnetic negative selection. Sequencing was performed with immunoSEQ multiplex PCR; in TCRdb, only in-frame clones are kept and a portion is missing. The sample holds 15,000 or so clones, approximately 88% seen once. The V call is TRBV30, the J call TRBJ2-7, with TRBD2 matching over 9 bases. The clonotype was recovered from a human donor with classical Hodgkin lymphoma. This specimen was CD8+ T cells from blood, taken before the fourth cycle of nivolumab. For the CDR3, the DNA is TGTGCCTGGAGTAAAGTAGCGGGAGTTCTCTACGAGCAGTACTTC. Protein: CAWSKVAGVLYEQYF.